This paragraph covers one T cell receptor beta chain sequence. What it binds is unknown. The sample originates from a study of T cells in localized non-small cell lung cancer. V gave up 0 bases and J gave up 12 bases, with 13 bases separating them. The CDR3 runs to 13 residues. The germline gives CDR1 SGHNT, CDR2 YYREEE (reference sequence). Study results and caveats: An association was observed between higher blood T cell density and longer overall survival. In adjacent lung, a median roughly 60 of the top 100 tumor clones were found.

Data came from immunoSEQ multiplex PCR; TCRdb stores just in-frame clones and leaves some out. This table holds under 8,000 clones, around 93% found once. The material sequenced was peripheral blood, taken before any cancer treatment. This clonotype was obtained from a woman between 35 and 70 years old with stage I lung adenocarcinoma. V usage is TRBV5-4 and J usage is TRBJ2-1; tentatively, D is TRBD2 (6 bases). The CDR3 bases are TGTGCCAGCAGCTTGGTACGGAGGGGCCCGCAGTTCTTC. Its protein product is CASSLVRRGPQFF.